The entry that follows covers one T cell receptor beta chain sequence. Antigen specificity is unknown. The CDR3 length is 15 residues. CDR1 LGHNA and CDR2 YNFKEQ come from the germline V gene. These data are taken from a study of post-analysis software for immune sequencing data. About the research overall: The cohort encompassed relapsing-remitting, secondary progressive and progressive-relapsing multiple sclerosis disease courses.

TCR beta cDNA libraries included unique molecular identifiers. From around 0.96 to 9.9 million T cells, hundreds of thousands of cDNA molecules were obtained. MiXCR, applied by TCRdb to the PCR reads, yields one record per CDR3 protein. The sample has 650,000 to 900,000 distinct CDR3 sequences, roughly 46% seen once; the top ten hold around 4.7%. Notes on the study in general: Significantly lower normalized Chao1 diversity was seen in multiple sclerosis patients than in controls. With F measure, samples from one preparation batch clustered together strongly. Compared with controls, patients had more of about 5 TRBV segments, including TRBV5-6, TRBV5-1 and TRBV20-1.

This receptor was taken from a girl aged 5-17 years with multiple sclerosis. The rearrangement uses TRBV4-2 and TRBJ2-5, with 7 positions matching TRBD1. The last part of the DNA fits TRBJ2-7 better; the J call may be wrong. Sequencing was carried out using blood. The DNA for the CDR3 is TGTGCCAGCAGCCCCGCCGGGACAGCACCCTACGAGCAGTACTTC. Translation gives CASSPAGTAPYEQYF.